This T cell receptor beta chain is from a study of cytomegalovirus exposure and HLA in healthy donors. A multiplex PCR was run with 60 Vbeta primers and 13 Jbeta primers. Data came from immunoSEQ multiplex PCR; TCRdb stores just in-frame clones and leaves some out. The repertoire has 100,000 to 150,000 clones, approximately 8.8% of them found once; the top ten carry 4.5% to 5.5%. This clone has a handful of counts. The germline V gene encodes CDR1 MNHEY and CDR2 SMNVEV (reference sequence). The trim removed 3 bases at V and 8 bases at J, leaving 13 bases unmatched. The CDR3 totals 17 residues. This sequence was found in a man aged 40-49 years in good health and CMV-seronegative. The chain employs TRBV27 and TRBJ2-2; TRBD2 aligns across 9 bases. Material for sequencing was PBMCs. CDR3 nucleotide sequence: TGTGCCAGCAGTTTCGGAGCGGGGGGTCCGTTACGGGGGGAGCTGTTTTTT. It codes for CASSFGAGGPLRGELFF.